These 26 T cell receptor beta chains originate from one sample sequenced in a study of control samples from healthy donors and cancer patients. Measured with immunoSEQ multiplex PCR; TCRdb has only the in-frame clones, and not every one. The data hold 35,000 to 50,000 clones, with approximately 87% observed a single time. Sequenced sample: blood. The receptor source for this set is a man aged 60 to 69 in good health.

The rearrangement joins TRBV6-5 to TRBJ2-5; no reliable D call. CDR1 is MNHEY and CDR2 is SVGAGI in the germline V gene. Trimming left V 5 bases short and J 5 bases short, with 9 bases between. The CDR3 totals 12 residues. CDR3 protein: CASSPIGETQYF. Here the CDR3 DNA reads TGTGCCAGCAGTCCTATAGGGGAGACCCAGTACTTC.

The rearrangement links TRBV6-6 to TRBJ1-2; a weak D match, TRBD1 (5 bases). Trimming shortened V by 5 bases and J by 8 bases, and 18 bases separated the two germline ends. CDR1 is MNHNY and CDR2 is SVGAGI in the germline V gene (reference sequence). The CDR3 totals 14 residues. This CDR3 is CASSDGTFLEGYTF. CDR3 nucleotide sequence: TGTGCCAGCAGTGATGGGACGTTCTTGGAAGGCTACACCTTC.

This chain links TRBV5-4 with TRBJ2-3; D call uncertain. CDR1 is SGHNT, CDR2 YYREEE, per germline (reference sequence). Trimming shortened V by 1 base and J by 7 bases, and 10 bases separated the two germline ends. There are 13 residues in the CDR3. In DNA, the CDR3 is TGTGCCAGCAGCTTGCCTGCAGTTAATACGCAGTATTTT. Translation gives CASSLPAVNTQYF.

The V call is TRBV15, the J call TRBJ2-6, with 8 bases lining up with TRBD2. Germline assignment: CDR1 LNHNV and CDR2 YYDKDF (reference sequence). J lost 0 bases, V lost 7 bases, and 17 bases had no gene match. CDR3 size: 20 residues. The CDR3 protein is CATTKGRGDMLFSGANVLTF. CDR3 nucleotides: TGTGCCACCACTAAGGGGCGGGGGGATATGCTATTCTCTGGGGCCAACGTCCTGACTTTC.

The rearrangement uses TRBV18 and TRBJ1-1, with 11 bases matching TRBD1. The CDR3 extends over 13 amino acids. V lost 6 bases to trimming and J lost 7 bases; unmatched junction nucleotides: 4. In germline, CDR1 is KGHSH, CDR2 LQKENI. The CDR3 reads CASSRTGGGEAFF. CDR3 nucleotide sequence: TGTGCCAGCTCCCGGACAGGGGGCGGTGAAGCTTTCTTT. Variable domain in full (rest from reference TRBV18 and TRBJ1-1): NAGVMQNPRHLVRRRGQEARLRCSPMKGHSHVYWYRQLPEEGLKFMVYLQKENIIDESGMPKERFSAEFPKEGPSILRIQQVVRGDSAAYFCASSRTGGGEAFFGQGTRLTVV.

The count of this clone is one. The rearrangement links TRBV2 to TRBJ2-7; perhaps TRBD1 as D (6 bases). V was clipped by 7 bases and J by 4 bases, with 17 bases between them. Germline lookup yields CDR1 SNHLY and CDR2 FYNNEI. CDR3 length: 14 amino acids. This CDR3 reads CASNPQGREYEQYF. As DNA, the CDR3 is TGTGCCAGCAACCCACAGGGTAGGGAGTACGAGCAGTACTTC. Based on the CDR3 plus reference TRBV2 and TRBJ2-7, the full variable domain is EPEVTQTPSHQVTQMGQEVILRCVPISNHLYFYWYRQILGQKVEFLVSFYNNEISEKSEIFDDQFSVERPDGSNFTLKIRSTKLEDSAMYFCASNPQGREYEQYFGPGTRLTVT.

The J gene is TRBJ2-7, the V gene TRBV15; 8 nucleotides line up with TRBD1. This CDR3 is 16 amino acids long. V shed 1 base, J shed 7 bases, and the junction held 12 bases outside the gene matches. Germline values: CDR1 LNHNV, CDR2 YYDKDF (reference sequence). The CDR3 loop is CATSRVPGQAPLEQYF. CDR3 nucleotides: TGTGCCACCAGCAGAGTCCCGGGACAGGCCCCTCTGGAGCAGTACTTC.

The rearrangement uses TRBV11-2 and TRBJ2-5; possible D gene TRBD2, 7 bases. V lost 2 bases, J lost 4 bases, and 17 bases lay in between. This CDR3 is built from 16 residues. Germline CDR1 is SGHAT and CDR2 is FQNNGV. DNA of the CDR3: TGTGCCAGCAGCTTAAGTGGTGCAGGGGAGGGAGAGACCCAGTACTTC. This sequence encodes CASSLSGAGEGETQYF.

CDR3 in amino acids: CASSYRHGEFGRYNEQFF. In DNA, the CDR3 is TGTGCCAGCAGTTACCGGCATGGTGAGTTCGGACGTTACAATGAGCAGTTCTTC. The chain employs TRBV6-2 or TRBV6-3 and TRBJ2-1; D is uncertain. V dropped 2 bases and J dropped 4 bases, with 21 bases sitting between them. Germline V lookup: CDR1 MNHEY, CDR2 SVGEGT. The length of the CDR3 is 18 residues.

This sequence joins TRBV6-1 and TRBJ2-1; D is possibly TRBD1 (6 bases). V lost 2 bases and J 1 base, leaving 12 bases between the germline ends. In germline, CDR1 is MNHNS, CDR2 SASEGT. The CDR3 runs to 16 residues. Here the CDR3 reads CASSESRGESYNEQFF. The DNA for the CDR3 is TGTGCCAGCAGTGAATCCAGGGGCGAGTCCTACAATGAGCAGTTCTTC.

The chain is built from TRBV4-1 and TRBJ1-1, with a tentative D call TRBD1 (5 bases). Trimming took off 4 bases at V and 0 bases at J, with 9 bases between the two ends. CDR3 size: 14 residues. CDR1 is MGHRA, CDR2 YSYEKL, per germline. The CDR3 region is CASSRRGMNTEAFF. The CDR3 nucleotides read TGCGCCAGCAGCCGAAGGGGCATGAACACTGAAGCTTTCTTT.

The chain links TRBV7-2 to TRBJ2-7; 9 nucleotides align to TRBD1. Germline-derived CDR1 and CDR2 are SGHTA and FQGNSA. CDR3 length: 15 residues. J gave up 3 bases and V 4 bases, and 7 bases lay outside the gene matches. The CDR3 reads CASSSPWTGVYEQYF. The CDR3 bases are TGTGCCAGCAGCTCGCCCTGGACAGGGGTCTACGAGCAGTACTTC.

This chain's CDR3 is CASRAASRTNYGYTF. The DNA for the CDR3 is TGTGCCAGCAGGGCGGCCAGCCGAACTAACTATGGCTACACCTTC. This sequence joins TRBV6-5 and TRBJ1-2; D is uncertain. Germline V gene lookup returns CDR1 MNHEY and CDR2 SVGAGI. This CDR3 spans 15 amino acids. Deletions cut 6 bases from V and 0 bases from J, with 14 bases between.

V and J are TRBV27 and TRBJ2-7; D call uncertain. V lost 3 bases to trimming and J lost 0 bases, with 9 bases between them. The CDR3 is made up of 14 amino acids. In germline, CDR1 is MNHEY, CDR2 SMNVEV (reference sequence). CDR3 nucleotides: TGTGCCAGCAGTTTCGGGCGAAGCTCCTACGAGCAGTACTTC. This sequence encodes CASSFGRSSYEQYF.

V usage is TRBV2 and J usage is TRBJ2-7; D gene uncertain. Between the trimmed V and J ends, which lost 6 bases and 3 bases, there was a span of 12 bases. The CDR3 runs to 13 residues. CDR1 and CDR2 from the germline V gene are SNHLY and FYNNEI. In DNA, the CDR3 is TGTGCCAGCAGCCTCACTGGGGTCTACGAGCAGTACTTC. This gives the protein CASSLTGVYEQYF.

The CDR3, as DNA: TGTGCTAGCAGAGGGGCCGAGGAGACCCAGTACTTC. It specifies CASRGAEETQYF. The rearrangement joins TRBV12-5 to TRBJ2-5; possibly TRBD1 or TRBD2 for D (5 bases each). The CDR3 is 12 residues long. V was trimmed by 9 bases and J by 5 bases, leaving 13 bases between them. Germline loops: CDR1 LGHNT, CDR2 FRNRAP.

This chain joins TRBV5-1 and TRBJ2-1, with TRBD1 matching over 7 bases. The CDR3 contains 17 residues. Losses at the gene ends were 6 bases for V and 5 bases for J; bases not matched to a gene: 17. CDR1 and CDR2 from the germline V gene are SGHRS and YFSETQ. The CDR3 here is CASKPPPPNRGDNEQFF. In DNA, the CDR3 is TGCGCCAGCAAGCCTCCACCGCCCAACAGGGGAGACAATGAGCAGTTCTTC.

The chain is built from TRBV2 and TRBJ2-5; TRBD2 matches at 9 bases. Germline values: CDR1 SNHLY, CDR2 FYNNEI. The CDR3 sequence is 15 residues long. Losses at the gene ends were 8 bases for V and 5 bases for J; bases not matched to a gene: 12. The CDR3 coding sequence is TGTGCCAGCGGGGCTAGCGGGGTCCCCCGGGAGACCCAGTACTTC. Translating gives CASGASGVPRETQYF.

The V and J genes are TRBV14 and TRBJ2-1; D not certain. V gave up 1 base and J gave up 8 bases, with 12 bases separating them. Germline CDR1 is SGHDN and CDR2 is FVKESK. The CDR3 length is 14 residues. The CDR3 coding sequence is TGTGCCAGCAGCCAAGTCCCCGGCGGCGATGAGCAGTTCTTC. Protein product: CASSQVPGGDEQFF.

The chain recombines TRBV5-6 with TRBJ1-1, with D unclear. The germline V and J ends were trimmed by 4 bases and 0 bases, with 19 bases remaining between them. CDR3 length equals 17 residues. The germline V gene encodes CDR1 SGHDT and CDR2 YYEEEE. The CDR3 loop is CASSATSLGLVNTEAFF. The CDR3 DNA reads as TGTGCCAGCAGCGCGACCTCACTTGGGCTGGTGAACACTGAAGCTTTCTTT.

This clone was found once. The chain carries TRBV10-3 and TRBJ2-7; 7 bases line up with TRBD1. From germline, CDR1 is ENHRY and CDR2 SYGVKD. J lost 8 bases, V lost 6 bases, and 7 bases had no gene match. The CDR3 runs to 12 residues. CDR3 nucleotide sequence: TGTGCCATCAGCCGAGACAGGGACAAGCAGTACTTC. It codes for CAISRDRDKQYF.

The chain recombines TRBV10-3 with TRBJ2-2; 12 nucleotides line up with TRBD2. This CDR3 spans 16 amino acids. From germline, CDR1 is ENHRY and CDR2 SYGVKD. J lost 8 bases, V lost 6 bases, and 10 bases had no gene match. This CDR3 reads CAIRGLAGQVLGELFF. Here the CDR3 DNA reads TGTGCCATCAGGGGACTAGCGGGCCAGGTTTTAGGGGAGCTGTTTTTT.

This chain links TRBV7-3 with TRBJ2-2, with no clear D. Germline CDR1 and CDR2: SGHTA and FQGTGA. Trimming shortened V by 5 bases and J by 3 bases, and 7 bases separated the two germline ends. CDR3 length equals 13 residues. In DNA form, the CDR3 reads TGTGCCAGCAGCCCCCATTACACCGGGGAGCTGTTTTTT. Its translation: CASSPHYTGELFF.

The chain is built from TRBV6-5 and TRBJ2-1; the match to TRBD1 covers 8 bases. This CDR3 is built from 15 residues. The V segment lost 7 bases and the J segment 3 bases; nucleotides outside the gene matches: 8. Germline V gene lookup returns CDR1 MNHEY and CDR2 SVGAGI. Here the CDR3 reads CASKAGQGLYNEQFF. The CDR3, as DNA: TGTGCCAGCAAGGCCGGACAGGGCCTCTACAATGAGCAGTTCTTC.

J is TRBJ1-6 and V is TRBV9; possibly TRBD1 for D (5 bases). V was pared by 0 bases and J by 0 bases, with 13 bases between. Germline loops: CDR1 SGDLS, CDR2 YYNGEE. CDR3 size: 18 residues. Here the CDR3 DNA reads TGTGCCAGCAGCGTAGGTCCAGGGTCGAGCTCCTATAATTCACCCCTCCACTTT. It encodes CASSVGPGSSSYNSPLHF.

This chain links TRBV24-1 with TRBJ1-1, with a possible D match to TRBD1 (5 bases). Germline values: CDR1 KGHDR, CDR2 SFDVKD. The V end was cut by 4 bases, the J end by 3 bases, with 17 bases between. CDR3 length: 16 amino acids. The CDR3 sequence: CATSEGDVWGHTEAFF. In nucleotides, the CDR3 is TGTGCCACCAGTGAAGGGGACGTTTGGGGTCACACTGAAGCTTTCTTT.